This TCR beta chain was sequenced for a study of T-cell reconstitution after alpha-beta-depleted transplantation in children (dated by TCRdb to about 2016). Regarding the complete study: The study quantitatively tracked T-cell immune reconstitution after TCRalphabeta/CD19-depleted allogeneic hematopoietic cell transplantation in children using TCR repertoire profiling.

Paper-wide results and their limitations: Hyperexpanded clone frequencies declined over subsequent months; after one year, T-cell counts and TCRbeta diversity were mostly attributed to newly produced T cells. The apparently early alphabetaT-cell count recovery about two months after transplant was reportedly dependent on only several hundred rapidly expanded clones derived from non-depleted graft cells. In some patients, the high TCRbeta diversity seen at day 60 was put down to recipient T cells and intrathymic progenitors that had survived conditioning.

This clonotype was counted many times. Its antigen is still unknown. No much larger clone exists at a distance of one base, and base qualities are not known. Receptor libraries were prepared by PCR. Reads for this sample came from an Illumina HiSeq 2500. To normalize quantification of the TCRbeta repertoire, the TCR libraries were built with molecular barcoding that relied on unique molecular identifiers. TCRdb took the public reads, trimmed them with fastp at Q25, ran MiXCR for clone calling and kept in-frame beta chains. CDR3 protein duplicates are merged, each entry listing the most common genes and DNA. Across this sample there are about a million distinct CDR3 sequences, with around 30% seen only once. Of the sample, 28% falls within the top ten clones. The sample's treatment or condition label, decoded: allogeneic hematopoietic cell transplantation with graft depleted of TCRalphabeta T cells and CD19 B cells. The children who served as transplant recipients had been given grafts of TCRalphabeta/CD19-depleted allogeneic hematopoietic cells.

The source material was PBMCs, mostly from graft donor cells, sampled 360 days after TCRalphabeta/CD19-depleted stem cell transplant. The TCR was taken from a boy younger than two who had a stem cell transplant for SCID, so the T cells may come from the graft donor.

The CDR3 here reads CASSFIRISGNTIYF. The nucleotides read TGTGCCAGCAGTTTTATACGGATCTCTGGAAACACCATATATTTT. This chain is built from TRBV12-3 or TRBV12-4 and TRBJ1-3; a confident D gene designation cannot be given. V sheds 3 bases and J sheds 0 bases, leaving 9 bases between their ends. The CDR3 covers 15 residues, taking in both the cysteine and the phenylalanine. The only DNA kept is the CDR3, 45 bases in frame from the first base.